What follows are 3 T cell receptor beta chains derived from one specimen sequenced in a study of blood T cell repertoires in COVID-19. Clones were sequenced by immunoSEQ multiplex PCR, and TCRdb holds only the in-frame ones, with some missing. The data show 48,000 or so clones, 85% to 90% seen once. The sequencing sample was made of peripheral blood. These receptors all come from a woman aged 60-75 years with acute or convalescent COVID-19.

The rearrangement links TRBV7-2 to TRBJ2-5; 9 bases are shared with TRBD2. J lost 4 bases, V lost 1 base, and 7 bases had no gene match. The CDR3 runs to 16 residues. Germline CDR1 is SGHTA and CDR2 is FQGNSA. This chain's CDR3 is CASSLVRSGSGETQYF. CDR3 DNA sequence: TGTGCCAGCAGCTTAGTACGTAGCGGGAGTGGAGAGACCCAGTACTTC.

The chain combines TRBV7-3 with TRBJ2-3; D unresolved. V shed 5 bases and J shed 4 bases, with 10 bases lying between them. This CDR3 spans 13 amino acids. The V gene's germline CDR1 is SGHTA and CDR2 FQGTGA. CDR3 bases: TGTGCCAGCAGCCCTCAGTCAGCAGATACGCAGTATTTT. It yields the protein CASSPQSADTQYF.

V is TRBV7-8 and J is TRBJ1-1; maybe TRBD1 (5 bases). Trimming stripped 2 bases from V and 3 bases from J, with 10 bases between. Germline V gene lookup returns CDR1 SGHVS and CDR2 FQNEAQ. This CDR3 has 14 amino acids. As DNA, the CDR3 is TGTGCCAGCAGCTTATACAGGCCGGACACTGAAGCTTTCTTT. Amino acid sequence: CASSLYRPDTEAFF.